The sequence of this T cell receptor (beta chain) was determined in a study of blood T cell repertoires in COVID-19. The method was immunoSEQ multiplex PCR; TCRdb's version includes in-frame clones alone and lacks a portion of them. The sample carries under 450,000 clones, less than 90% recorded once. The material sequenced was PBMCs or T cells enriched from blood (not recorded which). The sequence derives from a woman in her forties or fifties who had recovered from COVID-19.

The CDR3, as DNA: TGCGCCAGCAGCTTGGACAGGGCGGAGGCTGAAGCTTTCTTT. Translated: CASSLDRAEAEAFF. The rearrangement joins TRBV5-1 to TRBJ1-1; D is possibly TRBD1 (6 bases). V was clipped by 0 bases and J by 6 bases, with 12 bases between them. The CDR3 length is 14 residues. Germline V lookup: CDR1 SGHRS, CDR2 YFSETQ.